This T cell receptor beta chain was captured by sequencing in a study of T cell responses to AZD1222 COVID-19 vaccine. Findings and caveats of the study: Baseline antibody screening turned up just a handful of seropositive AZD1222 recipients. Two AZD1222 administrations were followed by greater Spike-specific TCR breadth and depth.

This clone occurred once. The antigen is undetermined. Relative to the germline gene, one junction end is altered; a read error may explain this. Here immunoSEQ multiplex PCR was the method, and the copy in TCRdb shows in-frame clones only, minus some. The data hold 250,000 to 300,000 clones, with around 92% observed a single time. The source of this sequence is an adult who received the AZD1222 COVID-19 vaccine. This specimen consisted of peripheral blood, obtained 28 days after the second AZD1222 dose.

The CDR3 nucleotides read TGTGCTAGCAGCTTACAAGAGGGCACTGAAGCTTTCTTT. It yields the protein CASSLQEGTEAFF. J is TRBJ1-1 and V is TRBV7-7; D is ambiguous. Per germline, CDR1 SSHAT and CDR2 FNYEAQ (reference sequence). The CDR3 contains 13 residues.